This TCR beta chain was observed in a study of T cells after yellow fever vaccination. Study in general: Each low-cell-number fraction was prepared by means of SMART-Seq v4 Ultra Low Input.

V lost 4 bases, J lost 6 bases, and 3 bases stayed unmatched. CDR3 length: 13 amino acids. The germline gives CDR1 LNHDA, CDR2 SQIVND (reference sequence). For TCR, cDNA came from 5'RACE template switching, which added a universal primer site and UMIs. TCRdb fed the 5' RACE reads into MiXCR, producing one record per CDR3 protein. The table has around 200,000 distinct CDR3 sequences, more than 9.5% seen once. This clonotype occurred many times. The antigen is unknown. Study-level findings and limits: Only a small proportion of the clonotypes turned up in both the CD4 and the CD8 compartments, likely arising from convergent recombination. Faster peaking, at day 5 versus 15, marked a secondary response that was weaker.

This sequence was found in a man younger than 35 who received the YFV17D yellow fever vaccine. The V call is TRBV19, the J call TRBJ2-3, with TRBD2 identical over 8 bases. The source was CD8+ T cells sorted from PBMCs, collected 15 days after the yellow fever booster vaccination. CDR3 nucleotides: TGTGCCAGTAGTACCCGGACTAGCGATACGCAGTATTTT. It encodes CASSTRTSDTQYF.